These T cell receptor beta chains were read from a single sample in a study of cytomegalovirus exposure and HLA in healthy donors. Data came from immunoSEQ multiplex PCR; TCRdb stores just in-frame clones and leaves some out. The sample carries approximately 150,000 clones, roughly 80% recorded once. Sequenced input: PBMCs. These receptors all come from a woman between 25 and 40 years old in good health and CMV-seropositive. CDR3s include the opening cysteine and the closing phenylalanine or tryptophan. The D gene is left open where the match is weak. Size values are once, few and many counts, or a class for expanded clones, and some rows have none.

V gene: TRBV18
D gene: NA
clone size: few
J gene: TRBJ1-1
CDR3 DNA: TGTGCCAGCTCACCACTGCCTAGTGACACTGAAGCTTTCTTT
CDR3 protein: CASSPLPSDTEAFF

V gene: TRBV7-9
D gene: TRBD1
clone size: NA
J gene: TRBJ1-4
CDR3 DNA: TGTGCCAGCAGTCTAAGGGACAGGGAGATCGAAAAACTGTTTTTT
CDR3 protein: CASSLRDREIEKLFF

V gene: TRBV29-1
D gene: TRBD2
clone size: NA
J gene: TRBJ2-7
CDR3 DNA: TGCAGCGTGGGGGGGACGGAGCCCCAATGGCAGTACTTC
CDR3 protein: CSVGGTEPQWQYF

V gene: TRBV7-9
D gene: TRBD1
clone size: NA
J gene: TRBJ2-3
CDR3 DNA: TGTGCCAGCAGCTACGGACAGGGTCCAGATACGCAGTATTTT
CDR3 protein: CASSYGQGPDTQYF

V gene: TRBV11-2
D gene: NA
clone size: NA
J gene: TRBJ1-1
CDR3 DNA: TGTGCCAGCAGCTTAGGGCCTCAGGAAGTGAACACTGAAGCTTTCTTT
CDR3 protein: CASSLGPQEVNTEAFF

V gene: TRBV9
D gene: TRBD1
clone size: NA
J gene: TRBJ1-6
CDR3 DNA: TGTGCCAGCAGCGCCCGACAGGGGGACTCACCCCTCCACTTT
CDR3 protein: CASSARQGDSPLHF

V gene: TRBV28
D gene: TRBD2
clone size: NA
J gene: TRBJ2-5
CDR3 DNA: TGTGCCAGCAGTGTCGAACTAGCGGGGGATCAAGAGACCCAGTACTTC
CDR3 protein: CASSVELAGDQETQYF

V gene: TRBV5-1
D gene: NA
clone size: NA
J gene: TRBJ1-2
CDR3 DNA: TGCGCCAGCAGCTTGAGCAGGGCGAGAAACCCTCGATTC
CDR3 protein: CASSLSRARNPRF

V gene: TRBV25-1
D gene: NA
clone size: few
J gene: TRBJ1-5
CDR3 DNA: TGTGCCAGCAGTGAATCGAGGATAAGCAATCAGCCCCAGCATTTT
CDR3 protein: CASSESRISNQPQHF

V gene: TRBV6-5
D gene: NA
clone size: NA
J gene: TRBJ1-2
CDR3 DNA: TGTGCCAGCAGAGACAGGTTCCTCTATGGCTACACCTTC
CDR3 protein: CASRDRFLYGYTF

V gene: TRBV13
D gene: TRBD1
clone size: NA
J gene: TRBJ2-1
CDR3 DNA: TGTGCCAGCAGCTCCAGGGGGACAGGACACAATGAGCAGTTCTTC
CDR3 protein: CASSSRGTGHNEQFF

V gene: TRBV5-4
D gene: NA
clone size: NA
J gene: TRBJ1-4
CDR3 DNA: TGTGCCAGCAGCCGAACCTCAGGGGCTGGAGTGGAAAAACTGTTTTTT
CDR3 protein: CASSRTSGAGVEKLFF

V gene: TRBV10-3
D gene: NA
clone size: NA
J gene: TRBJ1-2
CDR3 DNA: TGTGCCGGCCTATCCACGGGGAGGGACTATGGCTACACCTTC
CDR3 protein: CAGLSTGRDYGYTF

V gene: TRBV7-3
D gene: NA
clone size: once
J gene: TRBJ2-1
CDR3 DNA: TGTGCCAGCAGTCCCCAGGGAGGCAATGAGCAGTTCTTC
CDR3 protein: CASSPQGGNEQFF

V gene: TRBV29-1
D gene: NA
clone size: NA
J gene: TRBJ1-1
CDR3 DNA: TGCAGCTGCCTGAGGGACTTCTCTGAAGCTTTCTTT
CDR3 protein: CSCLRDFSEAFF

V gene: TRBV5-1
D gene: TRBD1
clone size: NA
J gene: TRBJ2-2
CDR3 DNA: TGCGCCAGCAGTGATGGACAGGGCGGTCACGGGGAGCTGTTTTTT
CDR3 protein: CASSDGQGGHGELFF

V gene: TRBV4-3
D gene: TRBD1
clone size: NA
J gene: TRBJ2-7
CDR3 DNA: TGCGCCAGCAGCCAAGGGGCGAGACAGGGGTCCTACGAGCAGTACTTC
CDR3 protein: CASSQGARQGSYEQYF

V gene: TRBV7-2
D gene: TRBD1
clone size: NA
J gene: TRBJ2-4
CDR3 DNA: TGTGCCAGCAGCTTAGCTGGACAGGGGGCCAAAAACATTCAGTACTTC
CDR3 protein: CASSLAGQGAKNIQYF

V gene: TRBV4-2
D gene: NA
clone size: NA
J gene: TRBJ2-3
CDR3 DNA: TGTGCCAGCAGCCGCCTCCCCCTAACGCCGCAGTATTTT
CDR3 protein: CASSRLPLTPQYF

V gene: TRBV7-9
D gene: TRBD2
clone size: NA
J gene: TRBJ2-5
CDR3 DNA: TGTGCCAGCAGCTCGGTTAGCGGGGGGCGGGTGGAGCAGTACTTC
CDR3 protein: CASSSVSGGRVEQYF

V gene: TRBV6-4
D gene: NA
clone size: few
J gene: TRBJ2-2
CDR3 DNA: TGTGCCAGCAGTGCCCACGGGGGAGACACCGGGGAGCTGTTTTTT
CDR3 protein: CASSAHGGDTGELFF

V gene: TRBV28
D gene: TRBD1
clone size: NA
J gene: TRBJ1-5
CDR3 DNA: TGTGCCAGCAGCCGGACCGGGACAGGCTATTATAGCAATCAGCCCCAGCATTTT
CDR3 protein: CASSRTGTGYYSNQPQHF

V gene: TRBV19
D gene: NA
clone size: NA
J gene: TRBJ1-6
CDR3 DNA: TGTGCCAGTAGCGACAGGAGCTCCTATAATTCACCCCTCCACTTT
CDR3 protein: CASSDRSSYNSPLHF

V gene: TRBV5-4
D gene: NA
clone size: NA
J gene: TRBJ2-1
CDR3 DNA: TGTGCCAGCAGCTTAATTGGAAACAGGGGGGGGGATGAGCAGTTCTTC
CDR3 protein: CASSLIGNRGGDEQFF

V gene: TRBV9
D gene: NA
clone size: NA
J gene: TRBJ1-5
CDR3 DNA: TGTGCCAGCAGCGTAGGCGGGGGGGCAGGTCAGCCCCAGCATTTT
CDR3 protein: CASSVGGGAGQPQHF

V gene: TRBV5-1
D gene: TRBD1
clone size: NA
J gene: TRBJ1-3
CDR3 DNA: TGCGCCAGCAGCTTGATCGGGACAGGGGGAAACACCATATATTTT
CDR3 protein: CASSLIGTGGNTIYF

V gene: TRBV4-3
D gene: TRBD2
clone size: NA
J gene: TRBJ2-3
CDR3 DNA: TGCGCCAGCAGCCAATGGCAGCGGGGGGCACCAGATACGCAGTATTTT
CDR3 protein: CASSQWQRGAPDTQYF

V gene: TRBV29-1
D gene: TRBD1
clone size: NA
J gene: TRBJ1-1
CDR3 DNA: TGCAGCGCATCCGGGACAGGGGTCACTGAAGCTTTCTTT
CDR3 protein: CSASGTGVTEAFF

V gene: TRBV7-2
D gene: NA
clone size: NA
J gene: TRBJ2-7
CDR3 DNA: TGTGCCAGCAGCTTAGGATGGAGTTACGAGCAGTACTTC
CDR3 protein: CASSLGWSYEQYF

V gene: TRBV21-1
D gene: NA
clone size: NA
J gene: TRBJ2-7
CDR3 DNA: TGTGCCGTCAAGGGGGGGAACGAGCAGTACTTC
CDR3 protein: CAVKGGNEQYF

V gene: TRBV2
D gene: NA
clone size: NA
J gene: TRBJ1-1
CDR3 DNA: TGTGCCAGCAGTCCGCGACAGGCGAACACTGAAGCTTTCTTT
CDR3 protein: CASSPRQANTEAFF

V gene: TRBV7-9
D gene: NA
clone size: NA
J gene: TRBJ2-1
CDR3 DNA: TGTGCCAGCAGCTTAGAAAGGGGTACCCACAACAATGAGCAGTTCTTC
CDR3 protein: CASSLERGTHNNEQFF

V gene: TRBV30
D gene: TRBD1
clone size: NA
J gene: TRBJ1-1
CDR3 DNA: TGTGCCTTGGGACAGTCTAGGCACACTGAAGCTTTCTTT
CDR3 protein: CALGQSRHTEAFF

V gene: TRBV11-2
D gene: NA
clone size: few
J gene: TRBJ1-3
CDR3 DNA: TGTGCCAGCAGCTTCGGTCGGGGTCTTGGAAACACCATATATTTT
CDR3 protein: CASSFGRGLGNTIYF

V gene: TRBV5-1
D gene: NA
clone size: NA
J gene: TRBJ2-1
CDR3 DNA: TGCGCCAGCAGCTCGAGCCCGGTCCTCAATGAGCAGTTCTTC
CDR3 protein: CASSSSPVLNEQFF

V gene: TRBV5-1
D gene: TRBD1
clone size: once
J gene: TRBJ2-2
CDR3 DNA: TGCGCCAGCAGAAGACAGGGGGAGAACACCGGGGAGCTGTTTTTT
CDR3 protein: CASRRQGENTGELFF

V gene: TRBV29-1
D gene: NA
clone size: NA
J gene: TRBJ1-4
CDR3 DNA: TGCAGCGTAAAGAACAGGGTGGCAGGGGAAAAACTGTTTTTT
CDR3 protein: CSVKNRVAGEKLFF

V gene: TRBV5-1
D gene: TRBD1
clone size: NA
J gene: TRBJ1-6
CDR3 DNA: TGCGCCAGCAGAGATCCCCCGGGACAGGGGGCGATCACCCCCCACTTT
CDR3 protein: CASRDPPGQGAITPHF

V gene: TRBV28
D gene: TRBD1
clone size: once
J gene: TRBJ1-5
CDR3 DNA: TGTGCCAGCAGTTTATTTGACAGGGGAAAGCATTTT
CDR3 protein: CASSLFDRGKHF

V gene: TRBV18
D gene: TRBD1
clone size: NA
J gene: TRBJ2-1
CDR3 DNA: TGTGCCAGCTCACCCTTCTCGGGACAGGCCATTCACAATGAGCAGTTCTTC
CDR3 protein: CASSPFSGQAIHNEQFF

V gene: TRBV7-3
D gene: NA
clone size: once
J gene: TRBJ2-2
CDR3 DNA: TGTGCCAGCAGCTTAATATTCACCGGGGAGCTGTTTTTT
CDR3 protein: CASSLIFTGELFF

V gene: TRBV7-6
D gene: NA
clone size: NA
J gene: TRBJ2-5
CDR3 DNA: TGTGCCAGCAGCTCGCCTTCACAGGCGGAGACCCAGTACTTC
CDR3 protein: CASSSPSQAETQYF

V gene: TRBV7-2
D gene: TRBD1
clone size: NA
J gene: TRBJ1-1
CDR3 DNA: TGTACCAGCAGCTTAGTTTTAAGGGGGCGAGAGACTGAAGCTTTCTTT
CDR3 protein: CTSSLVLRGRETEAFF

V gene: TRBV27
D gene: NA
clone size: NA
J gene: TRBJ1-2
CDR3 DNA: TGTGCCAGCAGTTTAGCACAGTCTAACTATGGCTACACCTTC
CDR3 protein: CASSLAQSNYGYTF

V gene: TRBV5-8
D gene: NA
clone size: once
J gene: TRBJ2-7
CDR3 DNA: TGTGCCAGCAGCTTGTGGGTAAACAGGGACCTCCCCTACGAGCAGTACTTC
CDR3 protein: CASSLWVNRDLPYEQYF

V gene: TRBV5-1
D gene: NA
clone size: NA
J gene: TRBJ1-2
CDR3 DNA: TGCGCCAGCAGCTTGGGGCAGGGAGGAGGCTACACCTTC
CDR3 protein: CASSLGQGGGYTF

V gene: TRBV7-9
D gene: TRBD1
clone size: NA
J gene: TRBJ2-2
CDR3 DNA: TGTGCCAGCAGCTTTCTGCACAGGGGGCGAACGAACACCGGGGAGCTGTTTTTT
CDR3 protein: CASSFLHRGRTNTGELFF

V gene: TRBV7-2
D gene: NA
clone size: once
J gene: TRBJ2-7
CDR3 DNA: TGTGCCAGCAGCTTAGTGGACAGAACCTACGAGCAGTACTTC
CDR3 protein: CASSLVDRTYEQYF

V gene: TRBV7-9
D gene: NA
clone size: NA
J gene: TRBJ2-7
CDR3 DNA: TGTTCCAGCAGCGCCGGAGGTAGCAGAGGGTCCTACGAGCAGTACTTC
CDR3 protein: CSSSAGGSRGSYEQYF

V gene: TRBV7-9
D gene: NA
clone size: NA
J gene: TRBJ1-2
CDR3 DNA: TGTGCCAGCAGCTTAGGTCTGCCCAGGTCCTATGGCTACACCTTC
CDR3 protein: CASSLGLPRSYGYTF

V gene: TRBV5-1
D gene: TRBD2
clone size: NA
J gene: TRBJ2-3
CDR3 DNA: TGCGCCAGCAGCCGACTAGCGGGGCCCGGCACAGATACGCAGTATTTT
CDR3 protein: CASSRLAGPGTDTQYF

V gene: TRBV11-2
D gene: TRBD2
clone size: NA
J gene: TRBJ2-3
CDR3 DNA: TGTGCCAGCAGCTTAGTGTTTTGGCTAGCGGGTGTAGATACGCAGTATTTT
CDR3 protein: CASSLVFWLAGVDTQYF

V gene: TRBV19
D gene: NA
clone size: few
J gene: TRBJ2-1
CDR3 DNA: TGTGCCAGTAGTATAGATCCCTCCAGGTACAATGAGCAGTTCTTC
CDR3 protein: CASSIDPSRYNEQFF

V gene: TRBV25-1
D gene: NA
clone size: NA
J gene: TRBJ2-3
CDR3 DNA: TGTGCCAGCAGTGACCAGGGTGCAGATACGCAGTATTTT
CDR3 protein: CASSDQGADTQYF

V gene: TRBV4-1
D gene: TRBD1
clone size: NA
J gene: TRBJ2-7
CDR3 DNA: TGCGCCAGCAGCCAAGGGCCGGGACAGGGAACCTACGAGCAGTACTTC
CDR3 protein: CASSQGPGQGTYEQYF